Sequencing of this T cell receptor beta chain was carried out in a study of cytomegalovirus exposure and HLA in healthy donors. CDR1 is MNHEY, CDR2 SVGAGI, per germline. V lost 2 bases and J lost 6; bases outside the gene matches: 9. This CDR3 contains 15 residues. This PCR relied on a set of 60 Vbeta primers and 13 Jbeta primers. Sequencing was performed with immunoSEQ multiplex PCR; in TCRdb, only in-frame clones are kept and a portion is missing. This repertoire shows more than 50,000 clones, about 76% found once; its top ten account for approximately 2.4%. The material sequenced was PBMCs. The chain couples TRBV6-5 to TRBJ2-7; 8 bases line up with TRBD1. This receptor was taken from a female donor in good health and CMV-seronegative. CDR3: CASSYGDRGGVEQYF. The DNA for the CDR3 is TGTGCCAGCAGTTACGGCGACAGGGGAGGTGTCGAGCAGTACTTC.